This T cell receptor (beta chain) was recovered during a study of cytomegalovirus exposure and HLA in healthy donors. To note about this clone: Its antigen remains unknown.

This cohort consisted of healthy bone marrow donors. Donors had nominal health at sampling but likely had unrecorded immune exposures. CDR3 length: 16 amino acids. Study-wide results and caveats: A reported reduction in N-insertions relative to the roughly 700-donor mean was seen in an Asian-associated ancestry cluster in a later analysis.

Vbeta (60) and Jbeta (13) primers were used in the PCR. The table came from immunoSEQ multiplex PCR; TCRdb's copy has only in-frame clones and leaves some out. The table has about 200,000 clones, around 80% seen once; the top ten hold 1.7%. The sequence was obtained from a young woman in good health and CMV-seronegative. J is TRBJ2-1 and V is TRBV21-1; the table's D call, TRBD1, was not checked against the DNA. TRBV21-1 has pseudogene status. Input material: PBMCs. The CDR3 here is CASSKAPGQGGNEQFF. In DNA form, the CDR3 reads TGTGCCAGCAGCAAAGCGCCGGGACAGGGGGGCAATGAGCAGTTCTTC.